A single T cell receptor (beta chain) is shown here with its context. Its antigen is not yet known. Base quality data are lacking; no much larger clone is found one base away. These data belong to a study of T cells in Graves' hyperthyroidism and ophthalmopathy (dated by TCRdb to between 2018 and 2021). The study in broad terms: Peripheral blood was collected at initial diagnosis, before any treatment. The approximately 97 discovery patients were randomly divided into training and test sets at a 7:3 ratio. Thyroid tissue and blood T-cell repertoires from six Graves' hyperthyroidism patients were also compared in the study. Prospective prediction of ophthalmopathy was tested in an independent validation cohort consisting of 18 to 20 hyperthyroidism patients and about 17 patients who later progressed to ophthalmopathy. A discovery cohort of about a hundred patients, roughly 40 with Graves' ophthalmopathy and 55 to 60 with stable Graves' hyperthyroidism, was used to find distinguishing TCR V-J signatures. TCR Vbeta CDR3 sequencing of 120 to 150 peripheral blood samples (more than 40 ophthalmopathy, some 75 hyperthyroidism and roughly 17 progressor patients) is reported in the paper. Once sampling was done, hyperthyroidism patients were given methimazole at a starting dose of 30 mg daily, whereas ophthalmopathy patients were given high-dose intravenous methylprednisolone.

Overall study outcomes, separate from this receptor: Ophthalmopathy was separated from stable hyperthyroidism by a 13 V-J signature model, with around 90% sensitivity and approximately 84% specificity obtained in cross-validation and 80%/75% obtained in testing. In validation, the model predicted progression to ophthalmopathy with approximately 70% sensitivity and over 72% specificity, a median of about 6.7 months before onset. Sample size was not statistically predetermined, and blinding of investigators to group allocation was not performed. Most expanded thyroid clonotypes (frequency above 0.001) were also detected in blood, a finding suggesting that blood repertoires may reflect thyroid immune responses.

Moderately to severely active disease, a Clinical Activity Score of at least 3, a NOSPECS grade of at least 4, and a duration under 3 months were present in ophthalmopathy patients. Patients with uncontrolled infections, other autoimmune diseases, pregnancy or lactation were excluded. Diagnoses were established on the basis of clinical symptoms, serum thyroxine and TRAb, thyroid ultrasound, and orbital computed tomography. PBMCs were separated from approximately 10 ml of fresh peripheral blood using Ficoll-Paque density gradient centrifugation. Trizol reagent was used to extract total RNA, and RNA quality was then checked on an Agilent 2100 Bioanalyzer. Amplification of TCR beta CDR3 regions was carried out from RNA transcripts. A first-round RT-PCR of the TCR CDR3 used the HTBI primer set with the Qiagen OneStep RT-PCR kit. The libraries were constructed in a second round of multiplex PCR and then size-selected and purified. Libraries were sequenced paired-end with 100 bp reads on an Illumina HiSeq2000. The study's own analysis went as follows. SOAPnuke was used to process the raw data, throwing out any read that contained adapters or uncalled bases, had a mean Phred below 15, or lacked an exact constant-primer or identifier match. COPE v1.2.5 was used to merge high-quality paired reads, and clonotypes were defined as unique nucleotide sequences. Clonotypes were aligned to IMGT TRBV, TRBD and TRBJ reference segments using MiTCR v1.1. Only V-J combinations with frequency above 0.0001, covering about 99% of repertoires, were analysed. A TCS score was defined as the ratio of F50 (clonal expansion) to E x V (chaos), with BLOSUM62-based TCRdist applied between CDR3 peptides within each V-J. Welch's t-statistics and random forest reduced roughly 540 V-J features to 13, which were used in a naive Bayes classifier (R e1071). The Morisita-Horn index was used to measure how similar the thyroid and blood repertoires were. TCRdb trimmed the raw reads at Q25, called clones with MiXCR and kept productive beta chains. A single entry per CDR3 protein holds the most common genes and DNA from its merged rows. The V and J calls and clone size come from TCRdb's table, not from the authors' own analysis. Present in this sample are more than 50,000 distinct CDR3 sequences, approximately 57% of which were seen just once. The ten largest account for 2.5% to 4% of the sample.

CDR3 length: 11 amino acids, cysteine to phenylalanine. The entry retains the CDR3 DNA only, 33 bases that are in frame from base 1. Trimming costs V 11 bases and J 8 bases, and their ends lie 13 bases apart. CDR1 MGHDK and CDR2 SYGVNS are derived from the germline V gene. Here the chain combines TRBV25-1 and TRBJ2-1, with the D gene uncertain. Input material: blood. This receptor was identified in a woman aged 55-69 years with Graves' ophthalmopathy. The base sequence is TGTGCCGTGAGCCCCGGCGATGAGCAGTTCTTC. Its amino acids are CAVSPGDEQFF.